This T cell receptor beta chain was sequenced for a study of blood T cell repertoires in COVID-19. Profiling relied on immunoSEQ multiplex PCR, and the TCRdb table lists in-frame clones only, not all of them. The sample shows approximately 200,000 clones, roughly 83% of them seen only once. CDR1 and CDR2 (germline): SGHDN, FVKESK. The V gene end was trimmed by 0 bases and the J gene end by 5 bases; junction bases not matched to a gene: 6. The CDR3 is 15 amino acids. V gene TRBV14 combines with J gene TRBJ1-1, with 7 bases that match TRBD1. Sequenced input: peripheral blood. This TCR was recovered from a woman aged 45-59 years with acute or convalescent COVID-19. The CDR3 DNA reads TGTGCCAGCAGCCAAGATCAACAGGGGTGGACTGAAGCTTTCTTT. Translating it yields CASSQDQQGWTEAFF.